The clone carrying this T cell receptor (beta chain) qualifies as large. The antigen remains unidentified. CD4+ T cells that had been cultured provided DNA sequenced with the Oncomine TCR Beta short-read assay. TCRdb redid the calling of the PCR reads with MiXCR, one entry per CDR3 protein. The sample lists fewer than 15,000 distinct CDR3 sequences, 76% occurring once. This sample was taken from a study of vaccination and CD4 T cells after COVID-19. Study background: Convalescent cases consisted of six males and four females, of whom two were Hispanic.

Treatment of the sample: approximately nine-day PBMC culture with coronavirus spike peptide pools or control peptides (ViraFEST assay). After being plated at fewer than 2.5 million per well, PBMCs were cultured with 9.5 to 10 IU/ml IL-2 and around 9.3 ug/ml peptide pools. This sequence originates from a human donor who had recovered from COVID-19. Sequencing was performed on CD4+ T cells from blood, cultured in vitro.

CDR3 DNA: TGCAGTGCTAGAGATCACTTACGGGATACGCAGTATTTT. Translation: CSARDHLRDTQYF. The chain links TRBV20-1 to TRBJ2-3; no reliable D call. The V and J ends lost 0 bases and 6 bases respectively, with 10 bases between them. This CDR3 has 13 residues. Germline values: CDR1 DFQATT, CDR2 SNEGSKA (reference sequence).